This passage covers 2 T cell receptor beta chains from one sample sequenced in a study of tumor and adjacent non-tumor tissue in lung cancer (dated by TCRdb to 2017 to 2018). Library preparation employed multiplex PCR. The sample was run on an Illumina HiSeq 2500. Following protocols modified from ARM-PCR, the researchers constructed TCRbeta libraries through three rounds of nested PCR with primers (Table S4). TCRdb passed the public sequencing reads through fastp at Q25 and MiXCR, retaining productive beta sequences. Each CDR3 protein gets just one entry, which takes the most common genes and DNA from the rows behind it. In all, the sample holds roughly 75,000 distinct CDR3 sequences, and 65% to 75% of those were seen once. Roughly 25% of the sample rests with the top ten. RNA was isolated from bulk, unsorted tissue, and RNA quality was assessed with a NanoDrop ND-1000 and an Agilent 2100. For the normal lung samples, distant non-tumor tissue was collected more than 3 cm away from the tumor edge.

The sequencing input was distant non-tumor lung tissue. The source of these receptors is a woman aged 45-59 years with non-small cell lung cancer.

This clonotype was seen ten or more times. The chain is built from TRBV28 and TRBJ2-5; D call uncertain. V was trimmed by 6 bases and J by 4 bases, leaving 21 bases between them. Germline CDR1 MDHEN, CDR2 SYDVKM. The CDR3 loop spans 16 amino acids. The CDR3 loop is CASRTLRRPRRETQYF. The CDR3 region has the DNA TGTGCCAGCAGGACGCTTAGGCGGCCTAGGAGAGAGACCCAGTACTTC. The full variable domain, with the rest looked up from reference TRBV28 and TRBJ2-5, is DVKVTQSSRYLVKRTGEKVFLECVQDMDHENMFWYRQDPGLGLRLIYFSYDVKMKEKGDIPEGYSVSREKKERFSLILESASTNQTSMYLCASRTLRRPRRETQYFGPGTRLLVL.

This clonotype has a count of ten or more. The chain uses TRBV6-5 and TRBJ1-6; D call uncertain. Germline values: CDR1 MNHEY, CDR2 SVGAGI. The CDR3 spans 14 residues. V gave up 2 bases and J gave up 7 bases, with 9 bases separating them. CDR3 nucleotides: TGTGCCAGCAGTTACGATAGAGAAAATTCACCCCTCCACTTT. Translated: CASSYDRENSPLHF.